This record covers a single T cell receptor beta chain. What it recognizes is unknown. CDR3 size: 17 residues. V lost 6 bases to trimming and J lost 7 bases, with 27 bases between them. Germline CDR1 SNHLY, CDR2 FYNNEI. This entry belongs to a study of T cells in narcolepsy. Regarding the study as a whole: No autoreactive T cell clone sequences appeared in some memory CD4+ repertoires. Autoreactive HCRT-specific and TRIB2-specific clonotypes were marked in same-patient CSF-versus-blood CD4+ comparisons. Blood of same and different patients, but not healthy controls, reportedly held recurring autoreactive clonotypes.

Sequencing was performed with immunoSEQ multiplex PCR; in TCRdb, only in-frame clones are kept and a portion is missing. The sample holds 25,000 to 35,000 clones, roughly four fifths seen once. The sequence came from a human donor with narcolepsy. The V call is TRBV2, the J call TRBJ1-2; D is unresolved. The sequencing input was CD45RA- memory CD4+ T cells from PBMCs. CDR3 region: CASRSPREGWVEGGYTF. The CDR3 DNA is TGTGCCAGCAGGTCCCCCCGAGAGGGTTGGGTAGAAGGTGGCTACACCTTC.